This is a list of T cell receptor beta chains from one sample in a study of response to subunit inactivated influenza vaccine. MiXCR, applied by TCRdb to the RT-PCR reads, yields one record per CDR3 protein. The sample has about 650,000 distinct CDR3 sequences; less than 20% are singletons. Sample: PBMCs from blood, taken 11 to 12 days after vaccination. The receptor source for this set is a man over 45 who received an inactivated influenza vaccine. The conserved cysteine and the conserved F or W are not part of the CDR3 here.

CDR3 protein: ASRPSSGIYNEQF; V gene: TRBV28; J gene: TRBJ2-1
CDR3 protein: ASSSWTADNEQF; V gene: TRBV12-3/TRBV12-4; J gene: TRBJ2-1
CDR3 protein: ASSSGTYSYNEQF; V gene: TRBV6-2/TRBV6-3; J gene: TRBJ2-1
CDR3 protein: ASSSPGQGSWQF; V gene: TRBV7-2; J gene: TRBJ2-1
CDR3 protein: ASTLDNFNGAQY; V gene: TRBV6-2/TRBV6-3; J gene: TRBJ2-5
CDR3 protein: ASSRQGFYEQY; V gene: TRBV27; J gene: TRBJ2-7
CDR3 protein: ASSPISSFIFTEAF; V gene: TRBV3-1; J gene: TRBJ1-1
CDR3 protein: ATTPGATGELF; V gene: TRBV24-1; J gene: TRBJ2-2
CDR3 protein: ASSDRSWGAPGLAKYEQY; V gene: TRBV6-4; J gene: TRBJ2-7
CDR3 protein: ASSLVWGENTGELF; V gene: TRBV5-6; J gene: TRBJ2-2
CDR3 protein: ASSWSGVLNTYEQY; V gene: TRBV5-1; J gene: TRBJ2-7
CDR3 protein: ASSSPGSETQY; V gene: TRBV6-5; J gene: TRBJ2-5
CDR3 protein: ASSIESGQGARGAEAF; V gene: TRBV19; J gene: TRBJ1-1
CDR3 protein: ASSFQARGALGNTEAF; V gene: TRBV5-1; J gene: TRBJ1-1
CDR3 protein: ASSQESRLAGGNEQF; V gene: TRBV3-1; J gene: TRBJ2-1
CDR3 protein: ASSLLSGGFTEAF; V gene: TRBV7-2; J gene: TRBJ1-1
CDR3 protein: ASSRKQGFEQY; V gene: TRBV18; J gene: TRBJ2-7
CDR3 protein: ASSHLPYRDRFQPQH; V gene: TRBV4-1; J gene: TRBJ1-5
CDR3 protein: SARDPLWARGEETQY; V gene: TRBV20-1; J gene: TRBJ2-5
CDR3 protein: ASSVGDTPYEQY; V gene: TRBV9; J gene: TRBJ2-7
CDR3 protein: ASSLGPFISYEQY; V gene: TRBV28; J gene: TRBJ2-7
CDR3 protein: ATSGASGRHRDTQY; V gene: TRBV15; J gene: TRBJ2-3
CDR3 protein: AISEVNRGGGYGYT; V gene: TRBV10-3; J gene: TRBJ1-2
CDR3 protein: ASSTGGAGGTQY; V gene: TRBV12-3/TRBV12-4; J gene: TRBJ2-3
CDR3 protein: SAPEGVRPTDTQY; V gene: TRBV20-1; J gene: TRBJ2-3
CDR3 protein: ASSPLQGARNEQF; V gene: TRBV18; J gene: TRBJ2-1
CDR3 protein: ASSFQTSVADTQY; V gene: TRBV5-6; J gene: TRBJ2-3
CDR3 protein: ASSVWTGNYGYT; V gene: TRBV7-2; J gene: TRBJ1-2
CDR3 protein: SASLRGSGGRSYNEQF; V gene: TRBV20-1; J gene: TRBJ2-1
CDR3 protein: SAKWTGGTDEQY; V gene: TRBV20-1; J gene: TRBJ2-7
CDR3 protein: ASSTYRAGDYNEQF; V gene: TRBV11-2; J gene: TRBJ2-1
CDR3 protein: ASSQRGRRVPHEQF; V gene: TRBV3-1; J gene: TRBJ2-1
CDR3 protein: ASSLTGSANYGYT; V gene: TRBV12-3/TRBV12-4; J gene: TRBJ1-2
CDR3 protein: ASSLALSGPYYEQY; V gene: TRBV7-2; J gene: TRBJ2-7
CDR3 protein: ASSPRTGFSYEQY; V gene: TRBV6-2/TRBV6-3; J gene: TRBJ2-7
CDR3 protein: ASSRVISGFSYNEQF; V gene: TRBV12-3/TRBV12-4; J gene: TRBJ2-1
CDR3 protein: ASSTSRDRASLNQPQH; V gene: TRBV2; J gene: TRBJ1-5
CDR3 protein: ASSLFASGLNTGELF; V gene: TRBV7-2; J gene: TRBJ2-2
CDR3 protein: SASALGTDTQY; V gene: TRBV20-1; J gene: TRBJ2-3
CDR3 protein: ASSYATGGLNTEAF; V gene: TRBV6-2/TRBV6-3; J gene: TRBJ1-1
CDR3 protein: ASSYTDGNYGYT; V gene: TRBV6-2/TRBV6-3; J gene: TRBJ1-2
CDR3 protein: SANPQEIRDTQY; V gene: TRBV20-1; J gene: TRBJ2-3
CDR3 protein: ASSPPLIGKLF; V gene: TRBV27; J gene: TRBJ1-4
CDR3 protein: ASSFKAGSTYEQY; V gene: TRBV5-4; J gene: TRBJ2-7
CDR3 protein: ASSPVAGGPKSNEQF; V gene: TRBV12-3/TRBV12-4; J gene: TRBJ2-1
CDR3 protein: SARVGGAISYEQY; V gene: TRBV20-1; J gene: TRBJ2-7
CDR3 protein: ATSTWSLNEQF; V gene: TRBV15; J gene: TRBJ2-1
CDR3 protein: ASSPGGLLSYNEQF; V gene: TRBV12-3/TRBV12-4; J gene: TRBJ2-1
CDR3 protein: ASIPGGAYGYT; V gene: TRBV21-1; J gene: TRBJ1-2
CDR3 protein: ATAAANEQF; V gene: TRBV15; J gene: TRBJ2-1
CDR3 protein: ASSPLGRSNEKLF; V gene: TRBV6-1; J gene: TRBJ1-4
CDR3 protein: ASSWDLQGVGETQY; V gene: TRBV5-1; J gene: TRBJ2-5
CDR3 protein: ASRPTGPETTQY; V gene: TRBV5-4; J gene: TRBJ2-3